The entry that follows covers one T cell receptor beta chain sequence. Its antigen is undetermined. The trim removed 4 bases at V and 1 base at J, leaving 6 bases unmatched. The CDR3 is 16 amino acids. Germline V gene lookup returns CDR1 MNHEY and CDR2 SVGAGI. The data were obtained in a study of T cell responses to AZD1222 COVID-19 vaccine. Study findings and constraints: Clonal diversity was possibly underestimated, and the donors were mostly white British, with more females. Just a handful of AZD1222 recipients tested seropositive at baseline.

TCRdb's copy holds only in-frame clones and misses some; the assay was immunoSEQ multiplex PCR. The repertoire holds about 120,000 clones, with roughly 87% as singletons. This TCR was recovered from an adult who received the AZD1222 COVID-19 vaccine. The V gene is TRBV6-5, the J gene TRBJ2-2, with TRBD2 identical over 7 bases. The sample here was peripheral blood, taken 28 days after the second AZD1222 dose. CDR3 coding DNA: TGTGCCAGCAGTTCCCAGGCTAGCGGGAACACCGGGGAGCTGTTTTTT. This gives the protein CASSSQASGNTGELFF.